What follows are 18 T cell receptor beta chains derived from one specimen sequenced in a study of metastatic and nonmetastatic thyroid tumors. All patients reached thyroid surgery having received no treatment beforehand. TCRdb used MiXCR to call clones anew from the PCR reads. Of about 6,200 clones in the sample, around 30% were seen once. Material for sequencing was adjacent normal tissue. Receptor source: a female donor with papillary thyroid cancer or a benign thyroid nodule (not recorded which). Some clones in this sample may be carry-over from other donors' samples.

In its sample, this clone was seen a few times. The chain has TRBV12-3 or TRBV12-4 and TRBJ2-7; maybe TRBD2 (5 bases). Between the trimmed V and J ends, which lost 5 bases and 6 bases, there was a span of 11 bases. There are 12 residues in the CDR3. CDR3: CASSPEVGEQYF. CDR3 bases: TGTGCCAGCAGTCCGGAGGTCGGCGAGCAGTACTTC.

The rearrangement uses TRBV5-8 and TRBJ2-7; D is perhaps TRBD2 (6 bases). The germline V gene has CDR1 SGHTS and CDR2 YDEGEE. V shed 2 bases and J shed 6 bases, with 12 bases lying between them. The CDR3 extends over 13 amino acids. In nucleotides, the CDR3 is TGTGCCAGCAGCTTTGGAGGGAAGGGCGAGCAGTACTTC. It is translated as CASSFGGKGEQYF.

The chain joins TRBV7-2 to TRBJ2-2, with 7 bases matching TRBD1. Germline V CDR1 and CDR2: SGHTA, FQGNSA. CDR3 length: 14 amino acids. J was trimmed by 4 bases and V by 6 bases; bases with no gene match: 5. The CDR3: CASSLQGSTGELFF. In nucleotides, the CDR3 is TGTGCCAGCAGTTTACAGGGGAGCACCGGGGAGCTGTTTTTT.

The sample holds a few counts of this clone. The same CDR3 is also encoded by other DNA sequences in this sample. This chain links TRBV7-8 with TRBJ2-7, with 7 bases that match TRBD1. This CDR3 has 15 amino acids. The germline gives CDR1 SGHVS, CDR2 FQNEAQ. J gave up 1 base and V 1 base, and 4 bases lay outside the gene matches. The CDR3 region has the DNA TGTGCCAGCAGCTTAGGAGGACAGGAATCCTACGAGCAGTACTTC. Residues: CASSLGGQESYEQYF.

This chain's CDR3 is CASSRGPYNEQFF. The DNA for the CDR3 is TGTGCCAGCAGTAGGGGGCCCTACAATGAGCAGTTCTTC. The chain couples TRBV27 to TRBJ2-1, with 7 bases identical to TRBD1. With 5 bases clipped from V and 2 bases from J, the junction kept 0 bases outside the gene matches. The CDR3 is made up of 13 amino acids. Germline CDR1 and CDR2: MNHEY and SMNVEV (reference sequence).

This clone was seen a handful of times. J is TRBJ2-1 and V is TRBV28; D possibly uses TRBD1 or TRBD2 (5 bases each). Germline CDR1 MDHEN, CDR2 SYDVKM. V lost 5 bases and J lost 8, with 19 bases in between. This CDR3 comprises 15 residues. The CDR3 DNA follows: TGTGCCAGCAGTCCCAACCGACCCCGAGGGGATGAGCAGTTCTTC. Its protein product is CASSPNRPRGDEQFF.

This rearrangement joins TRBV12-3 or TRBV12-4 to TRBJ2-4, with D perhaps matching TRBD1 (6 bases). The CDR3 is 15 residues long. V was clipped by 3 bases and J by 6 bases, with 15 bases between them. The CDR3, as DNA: TGTGCCAGCAGTTTGCGACAGGACCCTTCAAACATTCAGTACTTC. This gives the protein CASSLRQDPSNIQYF.

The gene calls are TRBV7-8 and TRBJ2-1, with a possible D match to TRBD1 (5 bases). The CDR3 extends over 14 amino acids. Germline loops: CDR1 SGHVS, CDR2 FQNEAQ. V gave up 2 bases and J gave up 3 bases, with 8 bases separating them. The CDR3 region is CASSLPGFYNEQFF. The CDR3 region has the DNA TGTGCCAGCAGCTTACCAGGGTTCTACAATGAGCAGTTCTTC.

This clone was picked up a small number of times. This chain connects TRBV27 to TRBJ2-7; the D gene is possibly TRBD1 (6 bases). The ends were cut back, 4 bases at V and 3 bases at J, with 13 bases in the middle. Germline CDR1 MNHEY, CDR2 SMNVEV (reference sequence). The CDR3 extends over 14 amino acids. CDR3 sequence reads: CASSSGTQFYEQYF. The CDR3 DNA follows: TGTGCCAGCAGTTCGGGGACACAATTCTACGAGCAGTACTTC.

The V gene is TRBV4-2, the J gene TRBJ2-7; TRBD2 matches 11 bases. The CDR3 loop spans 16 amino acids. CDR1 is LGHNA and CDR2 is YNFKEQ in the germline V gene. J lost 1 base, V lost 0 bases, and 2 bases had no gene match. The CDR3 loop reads CASSQETSGSSYEQYF. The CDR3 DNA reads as TGTGCCAGCAGCCAAGAAACTAGCGGGAGTTCCTACGAGCAGTACTTC.

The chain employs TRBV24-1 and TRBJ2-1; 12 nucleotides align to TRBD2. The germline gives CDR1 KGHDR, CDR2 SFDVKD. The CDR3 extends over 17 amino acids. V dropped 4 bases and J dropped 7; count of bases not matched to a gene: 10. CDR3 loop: CATSDTRTSGITNEQFF. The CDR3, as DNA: TGTGCCACCAGTGACACAAGGACTAGCGGGATAACGAATGAGCAGTTCTTC.

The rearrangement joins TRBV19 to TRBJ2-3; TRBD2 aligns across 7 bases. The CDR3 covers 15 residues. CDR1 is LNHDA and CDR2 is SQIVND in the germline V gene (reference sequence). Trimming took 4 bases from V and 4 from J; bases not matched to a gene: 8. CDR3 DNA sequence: TGTGCCAGTAGTAGAGGAGCGGGACTATCAGATACGCAGTATTTT. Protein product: CASSRGAGLSDTQYF.

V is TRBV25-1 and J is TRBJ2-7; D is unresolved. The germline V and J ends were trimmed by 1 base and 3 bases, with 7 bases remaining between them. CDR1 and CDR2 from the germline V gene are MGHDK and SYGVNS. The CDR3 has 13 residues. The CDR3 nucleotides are TGTGCCAGCAGTGAATGGCAGTTCTACGAGCAGTACTTC. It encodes CASSEWQFYEQYF.

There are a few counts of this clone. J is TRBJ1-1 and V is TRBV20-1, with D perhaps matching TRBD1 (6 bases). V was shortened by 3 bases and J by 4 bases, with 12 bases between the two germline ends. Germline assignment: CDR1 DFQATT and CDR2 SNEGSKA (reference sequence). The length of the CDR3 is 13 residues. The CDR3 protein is CSARGGGSTEAFF. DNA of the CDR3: TGCAGTGCTAGGGGAGGGGGGAGCACTGAAGCTTTCTTT.

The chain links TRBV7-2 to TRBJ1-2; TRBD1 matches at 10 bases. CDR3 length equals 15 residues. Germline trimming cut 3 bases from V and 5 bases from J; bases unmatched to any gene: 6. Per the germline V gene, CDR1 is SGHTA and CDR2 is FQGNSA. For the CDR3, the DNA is TGTGCCAGCAGCTTTAGGGACAGGGGAGGTTATGGCTACACCTTC. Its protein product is CASSFRDRGGYGYTF.

This CDR3 is CASSNSGGSYNEQFF. CDR3 bases: TGTGCCAGCAGCAACAGCGGGGGCTCGTACAATGAGCAGTTCTTC. The chain has TRBV6-1 and TRBJ2-1; 8 bases fit TRBD2. The CDR3 totals 15 residues. V dropped 6 bases and J dropped 4; count of bases not matched to a gene: 8. Germline assignment: CDR1 MNHNS and CDR2 SASEGT.

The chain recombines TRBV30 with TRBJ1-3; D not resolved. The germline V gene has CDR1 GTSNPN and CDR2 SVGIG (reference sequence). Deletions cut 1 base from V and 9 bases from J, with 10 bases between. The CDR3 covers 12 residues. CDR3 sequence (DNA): TGTGCCTGGAGTGGGGGATCTTCCACCATATATTTT. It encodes CAWSGGSSTIYF.

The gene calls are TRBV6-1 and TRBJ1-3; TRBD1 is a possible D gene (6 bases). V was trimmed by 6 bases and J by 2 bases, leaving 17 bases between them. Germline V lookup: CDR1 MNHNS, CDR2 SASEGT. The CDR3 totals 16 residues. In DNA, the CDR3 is TGTGCCAGCAGCCAGAACAGGGCTCCCCCTGGAAACACCATATATTTT. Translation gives CASSQNRAPPGNTIYF.